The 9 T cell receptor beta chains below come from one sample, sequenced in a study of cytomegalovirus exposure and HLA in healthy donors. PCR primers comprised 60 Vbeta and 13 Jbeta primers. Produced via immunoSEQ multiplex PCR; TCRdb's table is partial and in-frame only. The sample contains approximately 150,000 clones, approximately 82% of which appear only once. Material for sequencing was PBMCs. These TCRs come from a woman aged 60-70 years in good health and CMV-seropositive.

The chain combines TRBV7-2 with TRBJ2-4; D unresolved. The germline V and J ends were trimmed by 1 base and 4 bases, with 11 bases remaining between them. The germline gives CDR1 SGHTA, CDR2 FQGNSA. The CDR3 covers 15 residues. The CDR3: CASSLGAHPKNIQYF. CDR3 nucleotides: TGTGCCAGCAGCTTAGGGGCACATCCTAAAAACATTCAGTACTTC.

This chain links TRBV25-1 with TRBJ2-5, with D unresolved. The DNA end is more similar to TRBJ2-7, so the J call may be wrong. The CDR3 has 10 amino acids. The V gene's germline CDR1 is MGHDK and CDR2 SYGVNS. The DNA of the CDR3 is TGTGCCAGCAGTAACTACGAGCAGTACTTC. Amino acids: CASSNYEQYF.

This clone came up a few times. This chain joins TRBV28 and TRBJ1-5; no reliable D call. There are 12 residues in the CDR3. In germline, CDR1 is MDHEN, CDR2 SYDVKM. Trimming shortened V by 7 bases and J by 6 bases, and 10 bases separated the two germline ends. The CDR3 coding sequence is TGTGCCAGCACTAGACTAATTCAGCCCCAGCATTTT. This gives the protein CASTRLIQPQHF.

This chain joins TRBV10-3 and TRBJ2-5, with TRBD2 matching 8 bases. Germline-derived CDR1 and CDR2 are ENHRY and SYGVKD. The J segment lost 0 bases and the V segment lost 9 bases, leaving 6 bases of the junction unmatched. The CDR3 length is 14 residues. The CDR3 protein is CAISTSGDQETQYF. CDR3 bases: TGTGCCATTTCTACTAGCGGAGACCAAGAGACCCAGTACTTC.

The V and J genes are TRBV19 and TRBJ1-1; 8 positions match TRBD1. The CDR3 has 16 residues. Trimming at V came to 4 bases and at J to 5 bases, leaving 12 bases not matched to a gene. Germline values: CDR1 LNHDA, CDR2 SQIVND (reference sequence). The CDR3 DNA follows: TGTGCCAGTAGTAATTCCCAGGGGGCTAGAAGGACTGAAGCTTTCTTT. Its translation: CASSNSQGARRTEAFF.

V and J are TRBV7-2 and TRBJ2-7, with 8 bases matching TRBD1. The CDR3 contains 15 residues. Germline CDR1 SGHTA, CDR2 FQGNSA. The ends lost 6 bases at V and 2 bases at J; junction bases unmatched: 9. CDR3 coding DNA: TGTGCCAGCAGTCGCCGGGACAGGACTACCTACGAGCAGTACTTC. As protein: CASSRRDRTTYEQYF.

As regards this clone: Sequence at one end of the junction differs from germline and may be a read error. CDR3 sequence (DNA): TGTGCTAGCAGCCCGGGACTCCACTACGAGCAGTACTTC. It encodes CASSPGLHYEQYF. The chain couples TRBV7-7 to TRBJ2-7; a weak D match, TRBD2 (6 bases). CDR3 length equals 13 residues. Germline CDR1 is SSHAT and CDR2 is FNYEAQ (reference sequence).

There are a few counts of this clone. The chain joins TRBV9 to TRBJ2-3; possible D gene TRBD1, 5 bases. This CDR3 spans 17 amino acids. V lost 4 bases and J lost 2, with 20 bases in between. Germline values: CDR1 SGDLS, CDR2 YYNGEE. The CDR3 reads CASSSLEVDRSTDTQYF. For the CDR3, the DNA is TGTGCCAGCAGCTCCCTTGAGGTTGACAGATCCACAGATACGCAGTATTTT.

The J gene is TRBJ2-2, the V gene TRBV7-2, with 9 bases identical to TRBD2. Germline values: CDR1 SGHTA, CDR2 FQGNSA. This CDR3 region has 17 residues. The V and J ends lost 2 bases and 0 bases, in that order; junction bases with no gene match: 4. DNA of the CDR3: TGTGCCAGCAGCTTACTAGCGGGAAAACCGAACACCGGGGAGCTGTTTTTT. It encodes CASSLLAGKPNTGELFF.